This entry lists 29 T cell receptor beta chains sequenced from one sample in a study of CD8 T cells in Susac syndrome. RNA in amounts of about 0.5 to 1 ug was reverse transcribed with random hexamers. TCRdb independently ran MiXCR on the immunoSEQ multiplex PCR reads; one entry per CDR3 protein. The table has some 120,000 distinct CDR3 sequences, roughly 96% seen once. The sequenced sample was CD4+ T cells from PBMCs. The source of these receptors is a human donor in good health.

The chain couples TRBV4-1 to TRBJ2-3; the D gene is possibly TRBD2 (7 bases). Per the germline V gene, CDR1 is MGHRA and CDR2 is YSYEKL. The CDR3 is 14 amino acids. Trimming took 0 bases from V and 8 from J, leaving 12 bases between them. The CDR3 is CASSQDGGAGTQYF. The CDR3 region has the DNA TGCGCCAGCAGCCAAGATGGGGGGGCCGGTACGCAGTATTTT.

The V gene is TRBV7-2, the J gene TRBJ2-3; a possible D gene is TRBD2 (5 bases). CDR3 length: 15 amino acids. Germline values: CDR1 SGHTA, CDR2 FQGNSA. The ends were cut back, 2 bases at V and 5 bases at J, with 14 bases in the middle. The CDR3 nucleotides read TGTGCCAGCAGCTTAAATGTGGGAGAGGTAGATACGCAGTATTTT. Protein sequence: CASSLNVGEVDTQYF.

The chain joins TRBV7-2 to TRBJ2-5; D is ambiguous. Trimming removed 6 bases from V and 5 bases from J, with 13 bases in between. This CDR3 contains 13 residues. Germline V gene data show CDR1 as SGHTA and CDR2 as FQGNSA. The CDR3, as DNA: TGTGCCAGCAGTCAGGCCTTTCGGGAGACCCAGTACTTC. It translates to CASSQAFRETQYF.

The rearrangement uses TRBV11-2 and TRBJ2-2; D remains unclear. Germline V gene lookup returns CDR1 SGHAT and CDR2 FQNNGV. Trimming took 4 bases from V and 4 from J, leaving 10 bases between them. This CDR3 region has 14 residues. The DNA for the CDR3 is TGTGCCAGCAGCTATAGATTAGGCACCGGGGAGCTGTTTTTT. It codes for CASSYRLGTGELFF. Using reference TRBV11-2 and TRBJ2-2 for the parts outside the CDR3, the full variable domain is EAGVAQSPRYKIIEKRQSVAFWCNPISGHATLYWYQQILGQGPKLLIQFQNNGVVDDSQLPKDRFSAERLKGVDSTLKIQPAKLEDSAVYLCASSYRLGTGELFFGEGSRLTVL.

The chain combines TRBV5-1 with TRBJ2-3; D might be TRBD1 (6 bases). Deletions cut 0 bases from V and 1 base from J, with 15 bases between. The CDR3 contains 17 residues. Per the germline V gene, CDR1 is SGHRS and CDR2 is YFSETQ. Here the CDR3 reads CASSLGQTGVRTDTQYF. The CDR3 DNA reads TGCGCCAGCAGCTTGGGACAGACAGGTGTTCGCACAGATACGCAGTATTTT.

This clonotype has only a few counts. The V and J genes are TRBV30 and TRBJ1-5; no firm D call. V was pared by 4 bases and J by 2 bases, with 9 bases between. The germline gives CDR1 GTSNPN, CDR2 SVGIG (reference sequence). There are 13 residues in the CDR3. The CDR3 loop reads CAWNSGGNQPQHF. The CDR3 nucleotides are TGTGCCTGGAATTCGGGTGGCAATCAGCCCCAGCATTTT.

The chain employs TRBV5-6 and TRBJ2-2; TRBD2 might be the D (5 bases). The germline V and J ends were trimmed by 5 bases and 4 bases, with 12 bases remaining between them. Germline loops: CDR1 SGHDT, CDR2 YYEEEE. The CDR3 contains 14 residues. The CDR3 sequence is CASSLTSLTGELFF. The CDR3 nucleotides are TGTGCCAGCAGTCTTACTAGTCTCACCGGGGAGCTGTTTTTT.

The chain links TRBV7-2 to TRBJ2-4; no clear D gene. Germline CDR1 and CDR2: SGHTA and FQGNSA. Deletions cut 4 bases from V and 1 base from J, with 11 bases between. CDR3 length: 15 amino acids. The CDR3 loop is CASSSPAEAKNIQYF. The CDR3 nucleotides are TGTGCCAGCAGCTCCCCGGCCGAGGCCAAAAACATTCAGTACTTC.

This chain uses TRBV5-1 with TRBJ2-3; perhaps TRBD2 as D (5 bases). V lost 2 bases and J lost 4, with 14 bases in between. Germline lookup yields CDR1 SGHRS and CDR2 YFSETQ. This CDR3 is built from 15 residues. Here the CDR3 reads CASSLQAVTSDTQYF. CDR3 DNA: TGCGCCAGCAGCTTACAAGCGGTTACCTCAGATACGCAGTATTTT. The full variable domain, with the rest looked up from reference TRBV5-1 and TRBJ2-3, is KAGVTQTPRYLIKTRGQQVTLSCSPISGHRSVSWYQQTPGQGLQFLFEYFSETQRNKGNFPGRFSGRQFSNSRSEMNVSTLELGDSALYLCASSLQAVTSDTQYFGPGTRLTVL.

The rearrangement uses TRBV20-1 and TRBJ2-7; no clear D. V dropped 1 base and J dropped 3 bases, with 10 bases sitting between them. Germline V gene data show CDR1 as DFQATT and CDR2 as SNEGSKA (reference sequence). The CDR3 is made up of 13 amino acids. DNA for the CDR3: TGCAGTGCTAGAGGACCGGCTTACTACGAGCAGTACTTC. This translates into CSARGPAYYEQYF.

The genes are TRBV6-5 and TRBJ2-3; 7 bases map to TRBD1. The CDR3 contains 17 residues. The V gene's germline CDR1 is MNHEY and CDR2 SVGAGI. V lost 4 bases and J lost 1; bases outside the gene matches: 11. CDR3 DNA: TGTGCCAGCAGTTCCGCGAAGGGGGCGCGCGGCACAGATACGCAGTATTTT. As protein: CASSSAKGARGTDTQYF.

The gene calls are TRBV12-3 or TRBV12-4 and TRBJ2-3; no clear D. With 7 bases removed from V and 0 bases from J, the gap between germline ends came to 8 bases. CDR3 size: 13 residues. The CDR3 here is CASTLSSTDTQYF. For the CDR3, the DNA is TGTGCCAGCACCCTTAGCAGCACAGATACGCAGTATTTT.

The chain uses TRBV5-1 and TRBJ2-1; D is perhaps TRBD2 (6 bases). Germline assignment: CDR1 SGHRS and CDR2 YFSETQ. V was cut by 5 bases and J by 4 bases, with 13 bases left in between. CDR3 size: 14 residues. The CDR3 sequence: CASRGSGRYNEQFF. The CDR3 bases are TGCGCCAGCAGAGGTAGCGGAAGGTACAATGAGCAGTTCTTC.

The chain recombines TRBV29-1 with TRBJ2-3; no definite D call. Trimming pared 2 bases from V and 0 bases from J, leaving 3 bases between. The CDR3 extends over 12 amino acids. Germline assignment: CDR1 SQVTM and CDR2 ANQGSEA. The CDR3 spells CSVEISTDTQYF. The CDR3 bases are TGCAGCGTTGAAATTAGCACAGATACGCAGTATTTT.

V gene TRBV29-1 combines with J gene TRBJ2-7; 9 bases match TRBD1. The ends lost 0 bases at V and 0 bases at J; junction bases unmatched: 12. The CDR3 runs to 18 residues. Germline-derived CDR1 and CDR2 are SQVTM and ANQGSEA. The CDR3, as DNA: TGCAGCGTTGAAGATCGCCGGCTGGACAGGGGACTCTCCTACGAGCAGTACTTC. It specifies CSVEDRRLDRGLSYEQYF.

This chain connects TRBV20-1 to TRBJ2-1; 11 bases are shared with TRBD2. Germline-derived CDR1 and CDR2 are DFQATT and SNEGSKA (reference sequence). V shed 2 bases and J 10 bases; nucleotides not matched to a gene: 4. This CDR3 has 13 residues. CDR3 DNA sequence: TGCAGTGCTAGACTAGCGGGAGGCTGGGAGCAGTTCTTC. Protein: CSARLAGGWEQFF.

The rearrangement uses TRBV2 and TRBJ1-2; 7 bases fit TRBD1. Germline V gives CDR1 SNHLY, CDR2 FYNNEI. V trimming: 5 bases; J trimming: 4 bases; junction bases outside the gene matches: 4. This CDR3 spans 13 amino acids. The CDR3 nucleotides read TGTGCCAGCAGTCCACAGGGGATCTATGGCTACACCTTC. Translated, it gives CASSPQGIYGYTF.

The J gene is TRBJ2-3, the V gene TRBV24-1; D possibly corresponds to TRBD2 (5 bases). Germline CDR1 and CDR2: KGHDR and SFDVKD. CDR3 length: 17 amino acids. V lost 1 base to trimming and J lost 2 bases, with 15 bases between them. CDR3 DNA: TGTGCCACCAGTGATTTCGGCAGCGGTTTTTACACAGATACGCAGTATTTT. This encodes CATSDFGSGFYTDTQYF.

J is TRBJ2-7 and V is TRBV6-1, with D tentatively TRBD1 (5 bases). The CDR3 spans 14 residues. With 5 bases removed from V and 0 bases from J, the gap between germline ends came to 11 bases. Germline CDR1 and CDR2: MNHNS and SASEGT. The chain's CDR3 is CASSKGWSSYEQYF. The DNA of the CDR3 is TGTGCCAGCAGTAAGGGGTGGAGCTCCTACGAGCAGTACTTC.

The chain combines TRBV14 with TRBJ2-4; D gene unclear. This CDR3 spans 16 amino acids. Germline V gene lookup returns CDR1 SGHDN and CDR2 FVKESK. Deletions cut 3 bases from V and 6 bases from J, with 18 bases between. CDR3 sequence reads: CASSQLPVGSGNIQYF. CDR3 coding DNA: TGTGCCAGCAGCCAGCTGCCTGTAGGGTCCGGAAACATTCAGTACTTC.

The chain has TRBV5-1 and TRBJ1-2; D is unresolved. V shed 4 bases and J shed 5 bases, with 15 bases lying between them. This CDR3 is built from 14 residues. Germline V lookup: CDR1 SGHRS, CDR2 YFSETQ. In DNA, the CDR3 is TGCGCCAGCAGCCCGGAGAGTCTTGGGTATGGCTACACCTTC. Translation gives CASSPESLGYGYTF.

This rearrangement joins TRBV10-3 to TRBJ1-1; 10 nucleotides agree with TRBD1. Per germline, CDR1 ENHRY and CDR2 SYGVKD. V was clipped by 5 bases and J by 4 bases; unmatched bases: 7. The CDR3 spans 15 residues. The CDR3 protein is CAISTGTGVATEAFF. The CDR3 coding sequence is TGTGCCATCAGTACTGGGACAGGGGTGGCCACTGAAGCTTTCTTT.

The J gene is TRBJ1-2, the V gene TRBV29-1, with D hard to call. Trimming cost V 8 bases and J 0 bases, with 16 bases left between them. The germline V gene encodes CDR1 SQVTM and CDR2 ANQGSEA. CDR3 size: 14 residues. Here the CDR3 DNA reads TGCAGCTTCTTACGACGGCCCGCTAACTATGGCTACACCTTC. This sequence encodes CSFLRRPANYGYTF.

CDR3 residues: CASSQGIAGGTTGELFF. The CDR3 DNA reads TGTGCCAGCAGCCAAGGGATAGCGGGAGGGACCACCGGGGAGCTGTTTTTT. The rearrangement joins TRBV3-1 to TRBJ2-2; 11 nucleotides match TRBD2. In germline, CDR1 is LGHDT, CDR2 YNNKEL (reference sequence). Trimming took 1 base from V and 4 from J; bases not matched to a gene: 5. CDR3 length equals 17 residues.

The CDR3 DNA is TGTGCCAGCAGCCAAGTTGGAGGGAGCTCCGGGGAGCTGTTTTTT. Its translation: CASSQVGGSSGELFF. The chain joins TRBV3-1 to TRBJ2-2; a possible D gene is TRBD2 (6 bases). The germline V and J ends were trimmed by 1 base and 6 bases, with 12 bases remaining between them. The CDR3 totals 15 residues. The germline gives CDR1 LGHDT, CDR2 YNNKEL (reference sequence).

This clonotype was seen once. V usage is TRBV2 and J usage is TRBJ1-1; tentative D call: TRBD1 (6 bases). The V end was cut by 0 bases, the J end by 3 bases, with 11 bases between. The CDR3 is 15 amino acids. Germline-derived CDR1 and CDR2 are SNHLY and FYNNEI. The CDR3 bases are TGTGCCAGCAGTGAAGCCGGGGGCAGGGACACTGAAGCTTTCTTT. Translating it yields CASSEAGGRDTEAFF.

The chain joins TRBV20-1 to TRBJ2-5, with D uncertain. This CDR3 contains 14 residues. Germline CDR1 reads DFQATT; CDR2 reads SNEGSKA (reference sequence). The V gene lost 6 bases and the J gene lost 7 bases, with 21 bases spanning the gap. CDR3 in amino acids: CSARAGESWGTQYF. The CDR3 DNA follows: TGCAGTGCGCGAGCAGGCGAGAGTTGGGGGACCCAGTACTTC.

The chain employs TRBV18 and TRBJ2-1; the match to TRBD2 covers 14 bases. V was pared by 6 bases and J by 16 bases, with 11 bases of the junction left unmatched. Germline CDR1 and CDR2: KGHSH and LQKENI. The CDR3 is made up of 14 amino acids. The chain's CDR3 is CASSLGLAGDNRFF. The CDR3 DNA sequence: TGTGCCAGCTCCCTGGGACTAGCGGGAGATAATCGATTCTTC.

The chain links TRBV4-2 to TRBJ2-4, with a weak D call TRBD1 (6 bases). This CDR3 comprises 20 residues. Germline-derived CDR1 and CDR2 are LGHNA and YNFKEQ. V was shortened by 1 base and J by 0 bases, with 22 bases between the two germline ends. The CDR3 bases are TGTGCCAGCAGCCAAGCCGCCGGGACAAGGGGACCACTAGCCAAAAACATTCAGTACTTC. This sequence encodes CASSQAAGTRGPLAKNIQYF.